Listed here are 10 T cell receptor beta chains from one sample, sequenced in a study of beta chain features in type 1 diabetes. General study points: Moderate but significant shortening of TCRB CDR3s was recorded in all four CD4+ subsets from Type 1 diabetes patients.

No antigen has been identified for these receptors. All of the isolated RNA was reverse transcribed, so expressed TCRB transcripts were sequenced. Clones were sequenced by immunoSEQ multiplex PCR, and TCRdb holds only the in-frame ones, with some missing. Among about 360,000 clones listed, 10% to 15% were seen once. The sequenced sample consisted of naive CD4+ T cells from blood. The receptors were gathered from a young woman with type 1 diabetes.

The chain uses TRBV7-9 and TRBJ2-3, with a possible D match to TRBD2 (6 bases). V lost 1 base to trimming and J lost 5 bases, with 10 bases between them. Germline V gives CDR1 SEHNR, CDR2 FQNEAQ (reference sequence). The CDR3 runs to 14 residues. CDR3 DNA: TGTGCCAGCAGCTTAGACGGGAGTGTAGATACGCAGTATTTT. Translation gives CASSLDGSVDTQYF.

This clone was seen a handful of times. The rearrangement joins TRBV5-4 to TRBJ1-6; D not certain. Trimming took 8 bases from V and 6 from J, leaving 15 bases between them. Germline V gene lookup returns CDR1 SGHNT and CDR2 YYREEE (reference sequence). CDR3 length equals 14 residues. The CDR3 bases are TGTGCCAGTCGGCGGCAACTCTCTAATTCACCCCTCCACTTT. This translates into CASRRQLSNSPLHF.

The rearrangement links TRBV5-4 to TRBJ2-5, with D perhaps matching TRBD2 (6 bases). In germline, CDR1 is SGHNT, CDR2 YYREEE (reference sequence). V was trimmed by 4 bases and J by 0 bases, leaving 16 bases between them. There are 16 residues in the CDR3. Here the CDR3 DNA reads TGTGCCAGCAGCAAGAAGGAGGGAGGCAACCAAGAGACCCAGTACTTC. It specifies CASSKKEGGNQETQYF.

There are a few counts of this clone. The chain joins TRBV27 to TRBJ2-1, with 9 bases matching TRBD1. Trimming removed 8 bases from V and 8 bases from J; junction bases left unmatched: 13. Germline V gene lookup returns CDR1 MNHEY and CDR2 SMNVEV (reference sequence). CDR3 length equals 15 residues. The DNA of the CDR3 is TGTGCCAGCTCCCGGCCGGGACAGGGTCTCGATGAGCAGTTCTTC. It codes for CASSRPGQGLDEQFF.

This clone was seen more than once but under ten times. The V gene is TRBV11-3, the J gene TRBJ2-3, with D unresolved. Trimming cost V 5 bases and J 2 bases, with 8 bases left between them. The CDR3 has 13 amino acids. Germline V gene data show CDR1 as SGHNT and CDR2 as YENEEA. The CDR3 spells CASSSRLTDTQYF. CDR3 DNA sequence: TGTGCCAGCAGCAGCAGGCTCACAGATACGCAGTATTTT.

The CDR3 loop is CASSQMRLQETQYF. The CDR3 DNA is TGTGCCAGCTCACAGATGCGGCTACAAGAGACCCAGTACTTC. This rearrangement joins TRBV18 to TRBJ2-5; D is undetermined. CDR3 length: 14 amino acids. Per germline, CDR1 KGHSH and CDR2 LQKENI. The V and J ends lost 4 bases and 2 bases respectively, with 11 bases between them. The full variable domain, its missing parts supplied by reference TRBV18 and TRBJ2-5, is NAGVMQNPRHLVRRRGQEARLRCSPMKGHSHVYWYRQLPEEGLKFMVYLQKENIIDESGMPKERFSAEFPKEGPSILRIQQVVRGDSAAYFCASSQMRLQETQYFGPGTRLLVL.

The CDR3, as DNA: TGTGCCAGCAGTGGAACCCAGGGACTCCAGTACTTC. It codes for CASSGTQGLQYF. The chain has TRBV2 and TRBJ2-4; a weak D match, TRBD2 (6 bases). V gave up 4 bases and J gave up 13 bases, with 14 bases separating them. The CDR3 loop spans 12 amino acids. Germline CDR1 and CDR2: SNHLY and FYNNEI.

This chain's CDR3 is CSGTWGWATGELFF. DNA of the CDR3: TGCAGCGGGACCTGGGGCTGGGCCACCGGGGAGCTGTTTTTT. The gene calls are TRBV29-1 and TRBJ2-2, with D maybe TRBD1 (5 bases). Between the trimmed V and J ends, which lost 7 bases and 4 bases, there was a span of 16 bases. The CDR3 length is 14 residues. Germline V lookup: CDR1 SQVTM, CDR2 ANQGSEA.

This clone occurred a few times. The chain is built from TRBV25-1 and TRBJ1-2; 7 bases match TRBD1. Germline CDR1 and CDR2: MGHDK and SYGVNS. The CDR3 covers 15 residues. V was clipped by 3 bases and J by 5 bases; unmatched bases: 9. CDR3 DNA: TGTGCCAGCAGTGACCTCCGACAGGGACTGTATGGCTACACCTTC. Its protein product is CASSDLRQGLYGYTF.

This clone was seen more than once but under ten times. The gene calls are TRBV7-3 and TRBJ2-7; perhaps TRBD2 as D (6 bases). Trimming took off 5 bases at V and 3 bases at J, with 17 bases between the two ends. The CDR3 sequence is 15 residues long. Germline V gives CDR1 SGHTA, CDR2 FQGTGA. As DNA, the CDR3 is TGTGCCAGCAGCGTTAGACTAGAGCAGGGCTACGAGCAGTACTTC. Amino acids: CASSVRLEQGYEQYF.